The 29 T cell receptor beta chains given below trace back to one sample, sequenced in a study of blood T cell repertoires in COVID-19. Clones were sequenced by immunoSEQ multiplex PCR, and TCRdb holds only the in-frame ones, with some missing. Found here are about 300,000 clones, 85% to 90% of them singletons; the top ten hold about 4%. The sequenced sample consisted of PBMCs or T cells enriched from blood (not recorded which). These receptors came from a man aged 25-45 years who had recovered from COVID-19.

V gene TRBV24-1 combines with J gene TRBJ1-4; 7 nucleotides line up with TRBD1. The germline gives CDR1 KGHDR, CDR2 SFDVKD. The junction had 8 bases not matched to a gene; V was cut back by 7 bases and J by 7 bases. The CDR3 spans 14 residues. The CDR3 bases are TGTGCCACCAGATCACAGGGGCCTCTTGAAAAACTGTTTTTT. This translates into CATRSQGPLEKLFF.

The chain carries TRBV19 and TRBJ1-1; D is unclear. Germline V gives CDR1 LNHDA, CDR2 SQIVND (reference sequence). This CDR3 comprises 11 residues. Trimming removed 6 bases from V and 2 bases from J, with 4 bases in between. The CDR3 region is CASSVNTEAFF. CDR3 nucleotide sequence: TGTGCCAGTAGCGTAAACACTGAAGCTTTCTTT. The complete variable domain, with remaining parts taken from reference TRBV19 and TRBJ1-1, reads DGGITQSPKYLFRKEGQNVTLSCEQNLNHDAMYWYRQDPGQGLRLIYYSQIVNDFQKGDIAEGYSVSREKKESFPLTVTSAQKNPTAFYLCASSVNTEAFFGQGTRLTVV.

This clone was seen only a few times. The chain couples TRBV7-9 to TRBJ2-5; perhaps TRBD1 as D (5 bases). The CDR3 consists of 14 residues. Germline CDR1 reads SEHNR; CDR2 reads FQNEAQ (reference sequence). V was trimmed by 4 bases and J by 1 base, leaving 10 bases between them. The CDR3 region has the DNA TGTGCCAGCAGCTGGCGACAGACCCAAGAGACCCAGTACTTC. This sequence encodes CASSWRQTQETQYF. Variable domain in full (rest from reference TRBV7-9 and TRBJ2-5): DTGVSQNPRHKITKRGQNVTFRCDPISEHNRLYWYRQTLGQGPEFLTYFQNEAQLEKSRLLSDRFSAERPKGSFSTLEIQRTEQGDSAMYLCASSWRQTQETQYFGPGTRLLVL.

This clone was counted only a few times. CDR3: CASSGTGATNYGYTF. The CDR3 region has the DNA TGTGCCAGCTCCGGGACAGGGGCTACAAACTATGGCTACACCTTC. The V call is TRBV6-5, the J call TRBJ1-2; 10 bases match TRBD1. V was clipped by 8 bases and J by 2 bases; unmatched bases: 8. CDR1 MNHEY and CDR2 SVGAGI come from the germline V gene. The CDR3 extends over 15 amino acids.

The CDR3 sequence is CASSLSWWGQGDQPQHF. Written as DNA, the CDR3 is TGTGCCAGCAGTTTATCTTGGTGGGGACAGGGCGATCAGCCCCAGCATTTT. The rearrangement uses TRBV28 and TRBJ1-5; 9 nucleotides align to TRBD1. Germline V lookup: CDR1 MDHEN, CDR2 SYDVKM. V shed 1 base and J 5 bases; nucleotides not matched to a gene: 9. The CDR3 consists of 17 residues.

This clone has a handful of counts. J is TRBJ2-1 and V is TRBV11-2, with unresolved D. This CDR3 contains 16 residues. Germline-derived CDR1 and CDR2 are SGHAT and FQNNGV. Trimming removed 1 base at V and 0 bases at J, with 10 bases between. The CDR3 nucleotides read TGTGCCAGCAGCTTAGCTACCACCCCCTCCTACAATGAGCAGTTCTTC. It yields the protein CASSLATTPSYNEQFF.

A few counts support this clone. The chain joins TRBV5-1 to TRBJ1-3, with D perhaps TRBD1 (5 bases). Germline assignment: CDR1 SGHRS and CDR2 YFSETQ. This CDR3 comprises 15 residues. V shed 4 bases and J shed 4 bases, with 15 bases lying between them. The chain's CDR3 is CASSLGQGTGNTIYF. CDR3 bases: TGCGCCAGCAGCCTGGGGCAGGGAACCGGAAACACCATATATTTT.

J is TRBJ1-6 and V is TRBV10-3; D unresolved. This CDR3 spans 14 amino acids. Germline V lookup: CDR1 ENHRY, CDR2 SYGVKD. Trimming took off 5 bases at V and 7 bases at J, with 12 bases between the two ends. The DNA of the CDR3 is TGTGCCATCAGTTGGGGTTCGGGGAATTCACCCCTCCACTTT. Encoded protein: CAISWGSGNSPLHF.

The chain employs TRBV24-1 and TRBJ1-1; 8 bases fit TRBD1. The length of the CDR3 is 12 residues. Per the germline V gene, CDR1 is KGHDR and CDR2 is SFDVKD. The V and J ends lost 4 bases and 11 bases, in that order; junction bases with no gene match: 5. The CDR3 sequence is CATSEGTGDAFF. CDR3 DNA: TGTGCCACCAGTGAGGGGACAGGAGACGCTTTCTTT.

In DNA form, the CDR3 reads TGCGCCAGCAGCTTGGTCTTTGGTGGCTCCGAAGCTTTCTTT. It translates to CASSLVFGGSEAFF. This chain connects TRBV5-1 to TRBJ1-1; D remains ambiguous. The germline V gene encodes CDR1 SGHRS and CDR2 YFSETQ. Deletions cut 0 bases from V and 8 bases from J, with 14 bases between. The CDR3 runs to 14 residues.

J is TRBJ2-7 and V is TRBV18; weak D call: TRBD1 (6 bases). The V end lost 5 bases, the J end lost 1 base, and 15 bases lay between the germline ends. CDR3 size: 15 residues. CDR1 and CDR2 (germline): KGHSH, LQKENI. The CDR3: CASSIGRGRSYEQYF. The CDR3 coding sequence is TGTGCCAGCTCAATCGGCAGGGGAAGATCCTACGAGCAGTACTTC.

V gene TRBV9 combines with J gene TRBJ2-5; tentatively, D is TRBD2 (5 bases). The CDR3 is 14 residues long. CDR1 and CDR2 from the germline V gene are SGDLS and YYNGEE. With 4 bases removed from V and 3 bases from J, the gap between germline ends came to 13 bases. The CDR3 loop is CASSIGSREETQYF. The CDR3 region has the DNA TGTGCCAGCAGCATCGGGTCGCGGGAAGAGACCCAGTACTTC.

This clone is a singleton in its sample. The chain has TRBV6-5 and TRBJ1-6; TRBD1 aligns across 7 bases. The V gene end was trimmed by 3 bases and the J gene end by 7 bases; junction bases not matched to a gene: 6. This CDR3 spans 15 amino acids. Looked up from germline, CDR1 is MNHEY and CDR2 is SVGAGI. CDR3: CASSYSARGNSPLHF. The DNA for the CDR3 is TGTGCCAGCAGTTATTCGGCCAGGGGGAATTCACCCCTCCACTTT.

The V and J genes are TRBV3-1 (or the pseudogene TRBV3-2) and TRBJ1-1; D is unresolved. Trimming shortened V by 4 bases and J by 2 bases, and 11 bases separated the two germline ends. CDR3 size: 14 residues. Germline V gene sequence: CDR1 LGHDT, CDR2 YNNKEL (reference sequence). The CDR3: CASSRHGKNTEAFF. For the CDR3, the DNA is TGTGCCAGCAGCCGTCACGGGAAAAACACTGAAGCTTTCTTT.

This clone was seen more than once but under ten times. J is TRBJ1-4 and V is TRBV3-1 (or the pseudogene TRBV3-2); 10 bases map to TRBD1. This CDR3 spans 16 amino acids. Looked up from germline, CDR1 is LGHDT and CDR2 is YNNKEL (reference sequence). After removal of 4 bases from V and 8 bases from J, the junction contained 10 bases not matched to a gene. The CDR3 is CASSLRRGTGAEKLFF. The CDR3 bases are TGTGCCAGCAGCCTTCGTAGAGGGACAGGGGCCGAAAAACTGTTTTTT.

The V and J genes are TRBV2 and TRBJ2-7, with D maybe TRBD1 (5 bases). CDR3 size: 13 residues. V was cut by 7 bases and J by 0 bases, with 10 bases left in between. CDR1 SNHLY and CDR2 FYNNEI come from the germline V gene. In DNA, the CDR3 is TGTGCCAGCACTGGAACAGGCTCCTACGAGCAGTACTTC. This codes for CASTGTGSYEQYF.

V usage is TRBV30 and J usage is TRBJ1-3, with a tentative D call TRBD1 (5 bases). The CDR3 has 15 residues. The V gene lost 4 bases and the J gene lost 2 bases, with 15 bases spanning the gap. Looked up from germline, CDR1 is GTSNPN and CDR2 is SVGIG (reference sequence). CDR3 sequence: CAWTPLAGAGNTIYF. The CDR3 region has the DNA TGTGCCTGGACCCCCTTGGCGGGGGCTGGAAACACCATATATTTT. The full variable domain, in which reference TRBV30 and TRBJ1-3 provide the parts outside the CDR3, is SQTIHQWPATLVQPVGSPLSLECTVEGTSNPNLYWYRQAAGRGLQLLFYSVGIGQISSEVPQNLSASRPQDRQFILSSKKLLLSDSGFYLCAWTPLAGAGNTIYFGEGSWLTVV.

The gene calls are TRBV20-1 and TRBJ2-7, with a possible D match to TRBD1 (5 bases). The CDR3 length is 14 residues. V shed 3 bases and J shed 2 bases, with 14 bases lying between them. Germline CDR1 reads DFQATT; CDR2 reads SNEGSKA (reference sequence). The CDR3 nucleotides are TGCAGTGCTAGTCAGGACATTCAAACCTACGAGCAGTACTTC. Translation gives CSASQDIQTYEQYF.

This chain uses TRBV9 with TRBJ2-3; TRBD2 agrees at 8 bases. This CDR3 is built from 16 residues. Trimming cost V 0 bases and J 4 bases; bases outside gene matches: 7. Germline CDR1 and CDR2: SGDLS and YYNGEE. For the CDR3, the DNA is TGTGCCAGCAGCGTAGTTGTAGCCGGGGGGGCAGATACGCAGTATTTT. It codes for CASSVVVAGGADTQYF.

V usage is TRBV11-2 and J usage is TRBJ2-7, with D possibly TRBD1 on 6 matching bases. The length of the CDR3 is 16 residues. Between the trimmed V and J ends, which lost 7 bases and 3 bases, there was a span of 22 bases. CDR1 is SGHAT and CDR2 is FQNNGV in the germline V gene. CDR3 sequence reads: CASTRIGRTADYEQYF. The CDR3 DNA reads TGTGCCAGCACCAGGATAGGACGGACAGCGGACTACGAGCAGTACTTC.

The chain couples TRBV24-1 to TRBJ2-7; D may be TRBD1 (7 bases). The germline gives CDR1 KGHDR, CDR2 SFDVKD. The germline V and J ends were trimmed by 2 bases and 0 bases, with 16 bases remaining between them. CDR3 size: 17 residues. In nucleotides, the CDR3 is TGTGCCACCAGTGATTCCGATTACAGGGGAGGCTCCTACGAGCAGTACTTC. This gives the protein CATSDSDYRGGSYEQYF.

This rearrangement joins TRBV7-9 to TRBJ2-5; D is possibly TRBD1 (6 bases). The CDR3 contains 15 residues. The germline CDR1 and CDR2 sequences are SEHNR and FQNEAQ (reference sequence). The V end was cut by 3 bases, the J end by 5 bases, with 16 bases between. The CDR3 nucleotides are TGTGCCAGCAGCTTCCCCCCAGGGGTGGGCGAGACCCAGTACTTC. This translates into CASSFPPGVGETQYF. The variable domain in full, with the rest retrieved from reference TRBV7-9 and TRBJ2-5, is DTGVSQNPRHKITKRGQNVTFRCDPISEHNRLYWYRQTLGQGPEFLTYFQNEAQLEKSRLLSDRFSAERPKGSFSTLEIQRTEQGDSAMYLCASSFPPGVGETQYFGPGTRLLVL.

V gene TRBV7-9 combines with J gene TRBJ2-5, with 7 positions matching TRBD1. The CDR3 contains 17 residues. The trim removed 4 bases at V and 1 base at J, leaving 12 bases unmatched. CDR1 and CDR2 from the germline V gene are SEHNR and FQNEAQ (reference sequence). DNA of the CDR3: TGTGCCAGCAGCTGGGGGACAGTCGGTTTTGGCCAAGAGACCCAGTACTTC. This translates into CASSWGTVGFGQETQYF.

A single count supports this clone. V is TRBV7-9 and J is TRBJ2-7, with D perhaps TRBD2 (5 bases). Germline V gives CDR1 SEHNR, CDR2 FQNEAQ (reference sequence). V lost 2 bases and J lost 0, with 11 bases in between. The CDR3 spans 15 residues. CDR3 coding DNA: TGTGCCAGCAGCTTAAGGGTCGGGGACTCCTACGAGCAGTACTTC. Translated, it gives CASSLRVGDSYEQYF.

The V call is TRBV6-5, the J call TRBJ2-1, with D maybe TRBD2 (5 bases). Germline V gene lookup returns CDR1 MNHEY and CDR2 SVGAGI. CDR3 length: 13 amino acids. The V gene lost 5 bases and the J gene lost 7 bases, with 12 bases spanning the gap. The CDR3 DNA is TGTGCCAGCAGTCGAAGGAGGTCGAATGAGCAGTTCTTC. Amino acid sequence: CASSRRRSNEQFF.

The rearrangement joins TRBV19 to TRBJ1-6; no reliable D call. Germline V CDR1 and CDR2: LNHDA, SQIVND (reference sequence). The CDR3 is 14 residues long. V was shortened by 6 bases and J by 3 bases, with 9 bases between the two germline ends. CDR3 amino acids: CASSSGDYNSPLHF. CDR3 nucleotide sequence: TGTGCCAGTAGCTCCGGGGACTATAATTCACCCCTCCACTTT. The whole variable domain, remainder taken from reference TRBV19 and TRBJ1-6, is DGGITQSPKYLFRKEGQNVTLSCEQNLNHDAMYWYRQDPGQGLRLIYYSQIVNDFQKGDIAEGYSVSREKKESFPLTVTSAQKNPTAFYLCASSSGDYNSPLHFGNGTRLTVT.

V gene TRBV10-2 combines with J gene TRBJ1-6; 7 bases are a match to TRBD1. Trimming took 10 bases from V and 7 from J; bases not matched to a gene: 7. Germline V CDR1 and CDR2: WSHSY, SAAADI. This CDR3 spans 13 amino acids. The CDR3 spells CANSDRINSPLHF. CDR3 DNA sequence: TGCGCCAACTCGGACAGGATAAATTCACCCCTCCACTTT.

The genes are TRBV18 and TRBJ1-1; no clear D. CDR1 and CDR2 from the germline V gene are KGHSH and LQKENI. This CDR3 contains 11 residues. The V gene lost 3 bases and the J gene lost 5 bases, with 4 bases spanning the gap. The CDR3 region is CASSPATEAFF. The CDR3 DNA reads TGTGCCAGCTCACCCGCGACTGAAGCTTTCTTT.

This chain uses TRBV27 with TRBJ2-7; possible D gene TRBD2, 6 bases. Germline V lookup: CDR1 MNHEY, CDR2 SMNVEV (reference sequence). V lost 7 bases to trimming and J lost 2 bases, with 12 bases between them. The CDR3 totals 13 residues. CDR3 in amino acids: CASKEGTTYEQYF. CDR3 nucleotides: TGTGCCAGCAAGGAGGGAACGACCTACGAGCAGTACTTC.